The 30 T cell receptor beta chains below all came from one sample that was sequenced in a study of CD8+ T cells in alopecia areata. RNA, once extracted, was reverse transcribed into cDNA for use as the sequencing template. This table comes from immunoSEQ multiplex PCR, and its TCRdb copy is limited to in-frame clones, with some not included. The sample carries about 180,000 clones, more than 60% recorded once. The material sequenced was CD4+ T cells sorted from blood, taken at week 0. The source of these receptors is a human donor with alopecia areata.

The CDR3 sequence is CASRGISLGQGGSPLHF. The CDR3 region has the DNA TGTGCCAGCAGGGGTATATCTTTGGGACAGGGAGGCTCACCCCTCCACTTT. This rearrangement joins TRBV27 to TRBJ1-6; 9 bases agree with TRBD1. CDR1 is MNHEY, CDR2 SMNVEV, per germline (reference sequence). V dropped 6 bases and J dropped 10; count of bases not matched to a gene: 16. The CDR3 consists of 17 residues.

Concerning this clone itself: A read error may account for a junction end that differs from germline. V is TRBV11-2 and J is TRBJ2-5; D might be TRBD1 or TRBD2, each matching 5 bases. The CDR3 has 12 residues. Looked up from germline, CDR1 is SGHAT and CDR2 is FQNNGV. CDR3 loop: CASSLDAPGPDF. The CDR3, as DNA: TGTGCCAGCAGCTTAGATGCCCCGGGGCCGGACTTC. The full variable domain, in which reference TRBV11-2 and TRBJ2-5 provide the parts outside the CDR3, is EAGVAQSPRYKIIEKRQSVAFWCNPISGHATLYWYQQILGQGPKLLIQFQNNGVVDDSQLPKDRFSAERLKGVDSTLKIQPAKLEDSAVYLCASSLDAPGPDFGPGTRLLVL.

The genes are TRBV5-6 and TRBJ2-4; D gene ambiguous. There are 12 residues in the CDR3. The germline V and J ends were trimmed by 4 bases and 9 bases, with 11 bases remaining between them. Germline CDR1 SGHDT, CDR2 YYEEEE. CDR3 in DNA: TGTGCCAGCAGCCAGAGTTTGGGCATTCAGTACTTC. It encodes CASSQSLGIQYF.

About this clone: Different DNA sequences within this sample yield the same CDR3. The V gene is TRBV20-1, the J gene TRBJ2-7; TRBD2 is a possible D gene (6 bases). Trimming removed 5 bases at V and 2 bases at J, with 7 bases between. The CDR3 runs 11 residues. Per germline, CDR1 DFQATT and CDR2 SNEGSKA (reference sequence). As DNA, the CDR3 is TGCAGTGCTGGAGGGACCTACGAGCAGTACTTC. Residues: CSAGGTYEQYF.

This clone was counted between two and nine times. Other nucleotide sequences in the sample specify the same CDR3. The chain couples TRBV30 to TRBJ1-5; D unclear. This CDR3 region has 13 residues. Trimming removed 2 bases at V and 3 bases at J, with 8 bases between. Germline CDR1 reads GTSNPN; CDR2 reads SVGIG (reference sequence). The CDR3 reads CAWSSGDNQPQHF. CDR3 coding DNA: TGTGCCTGGAGTAGCGGCGACAATCAGCCCCAGCATTTT.

CDR3 loop: CATSGLAKNIQYF. CDR3 sequence (DNA): TGTGCCACCTCGGGTCTAGCCAAAAACATTCAGTACTTC. The V gene is TRBV19, the J gene TRBJ2-4, with D uncertain. In germline, CDR1 is LNHDA, CDR2 SQIVND (reference sequence). This CDR3 region has 13 residues. Trimming took 10 bases from V and 0 from J, leaving 10 bases between them.

This clone appeared a few times. J is TRBJ1-5 and V is TRBV9; 8 nucleotides align to TRBD1. CDR1 and CDR2 (germline): SGDLS, YYNGEE. The V gene end was trimmed by 4 bases and the J gene end by 4 bases; junction bases not matched to a gene: 1. The CDR3 covers 13 residues. The CDR3 DNA is TGTGCCAGCAGCACAGGGGGAAATCAGCCCCAGCATTTT. Residues: CASSTGGNQPQHF.

The chain combines TRBV30 with TRBJ2-2; TRBD2 matches 8 bases. The V and J ends lost 4 bases and 5 bases, in that order; junction bases with no gene match: 9. Germline V gene lookup returns CDR1 GTSNPN and CDR2 SVGIG (reference sequence). This CDR3 region has 15 residues. CDR3 sequence reads: CAWNPGLGPTGELFF. CDR3 bases: TGTGCCTGGAACCCGGGACTAGGTCCAACCGGGGAGCTGTTTTTT.

This clone has a handful of counts. This rearrangement joins TRBV29-1 to TRBJ2-5; no definite D call. Germline-derived CDR1 and CDR2 are SQVTM and ANQGSEA. The CDR3 is made up of 15 amino acids. V was trimmed by 4 bases and J by 2 bases, leaving 17 bases between them. The CDR3 region has the DNA TGCAGCGTTGTAGAGGCCCGCTCCAAGCAAGAGACCCAGTACTTC. Protein sequence: CSVVEARSKQETQYF.

This clone was picked up a small number of times. The chain employs TRBV29-1 and TRBJ2-3; D unresolved. CDR1 SQVTM and CDR2 ANQGSEA come from the germline V gene. This CDR3 contains 10 residues. The V and J ends lost 4 bases and 13 bases respectively, with 12 bases between them. For the CDR3, the DNA is TGCAGCGTTGGGGAATACCCGGAGTATTTT. Its translation is CSVGEYPEYF.

The V call is TRBV15, the J call TRBJ1-1, with a possible D match to TRBD1 (5 bases). CDR1 and CDR2 (germline): LNHNV, YYDKDF (reference sequence). Trimming removed 0 bases at V and 6 bases at J, with 8 bases between. The CDR3 is 13 residues long. The CDR3 protein is CATSRDAGSEAFF. CDR3 DNA: TGTGCCACCAGCAGAGACGCAGGGTCTGAAGCTTTCTTT.

This rearrangement joins TRBV10-3 to TRBJ2-7, with 10 positions matching TRBD1. Germline V gene lookup returns CDR1 ENHRY and CDR2 SYGVKD. The CDR3 sequence is 15 residues long. V lost 5 bases, J lost 2 bases, and 6 bases stayed unmatched. The CDR3 bases are TGTGCCATCAGTTCCTCCGGGACAGGGGCCTACGAGCAGTACTTC. It specifies CAISSSGTGAYEQYF.

This chain uses TRBV18 with TRBJ1-4; D remains unclear. The length of the CDR3 is 14 residues. The V end lost 3 bases, the J end lost 5 bases, and 10 bases lay between the germline ends. In germline, CDR1 is KGHSH, CDR2 LQKENI. This CDR3 is CASSPIQRNEKLFF. DNA of the CDR3: TGTGCCAGCTCACCGATCCAGAGAAATGAAAAACTGTTTTTT. The whole variable domain, filled in from reference TRBV18 and TRBJ1-4, reads NAGVMQNPRHLVRRRGQEARLRCSPMKGHSHVYWYRQLPEEGLKFMVYLQKENIIDESGMPKERFSAEFPKEGPSILRIQQVVRGDSAAYFCASSPIQRNEKLFFGSGTQLSVL.

The chain employs TRBV29-1 and TRBJ2-7; 10 bases are a match to TRBD1. The germline V gene encodes CDR1 SQVTM and CDR2 ANQGSEA. V shed 6 bases and J 3 bases; nucleotides not matched to a gene: 5. The CDR3 contains 13 residues. The chain's CDR3 is CSVGQGVGYEQYF. The CDR3 bases are TGCAGCGTCGGACAGGGGGTCGGCTACGAGCAGTACTTC.

This clone was counted a few times. CDR3 protein: CSVETEGGYEQYF. CDR3 nucleotide sequence: TGCAGCGTTGAAACAGAAGGAGGATACGAGCAGTACTTC. This chain joins TRBV29-1 and TRBJ2-7; possibly TRBD2 for D (5 bases). CDR1 is SQVTM, CDR2 ANQGSEA, per germline. The CDR3 length is 13 residues. Trimming left V 2 bases short and J 4 bases short, with 12 bases between.

The V and J genes are TRBV18 and TRBJ2-1; 9 positions match TRBD1. The junction had 3 bases not matched to a gene; V was cut back by 4 bases and J by 5 bases. From germline, CDR1 is KGHSH and CDR2 LQKENI. The CDR3 runs to 14 residues. The CDR3 DNA reads TGTGCCAGCTCACGGGACAGGGTGCACAATGAGCAGTTCTTC. Its translation is CASSRDRVHNEQFF.

The V call is TRBV18, the J call TRBJ2-3; possibly TRBD2 for D (7 bases). Germline V gene lookup returns CDR1 KGHSH and CDR2 LQKENI. This CDR3 has 15 amino acids. Between the trimmed V and J ends, which lost 3 bases and 4 bases, there was a span of 14 bases. CDR3 sequence (DNA): TGTGCCAGCTCACCCCCCGGGGGGCGATCAGATACGCAGTATTTT. Its protein product is CASSPPGGRSDTQYF.

This clone was recorded once. The CDR3 region has the DNA TGTGCCAGCAGCCAATACAGTCTTTCCTACGAGCAGTACTTC. Its protein product is CASSQYSLSYEQYF. The chain combines TRBV27 with TRBJ2-7; D gene uncertain. Germline V gives CDR1 MNHEY, CDR2 SMNVEV (reference sequence). CDR3 length: 14 residues. The ends were cut back, 6 bases at V and 1 base at J, with 13 bases in the middle.

There are a few counts of this clone. The V and J genes are TRBV2 and TRBJ2-7; 8 positions agree with TRBD1. The V and J ends lost 8 bases and 5 bases, in that order; junction bases with no gene match: 11. Germline CDR1 and CDR2: SNHLY and FYNNEI. The CDR3 spans 14 residues. The CDR3 bases are TGTGCCAGCCTAGACCGAGACAGGGGCCACGAGCAGTACTTC. Its translation is CASLDRDRGHEQYF. The whole variable domain, remainder taken from reference TRBV2 and TRBJ2-7, is EPEVTQTPSHQVTQMGQEVILRCVPISNHLYFYWYRQILGQKVEFLVSFYNNEISEKSEIFDDQFSVERPDGSNFTLKIRSTKLEDSAMYFCASLDRDRGHEQYFGPGTRLTVT.

The genes are TRBV4-2 and TRBJ1-4, with 7 bases that match TRBD1. Per germline, CDR1 LGHNA and CDR2 YNFKEQ. The V gene end was trimmed by 3 bases and the J gene end by 6 bases; junction bases not matched to a gene: 10. The CDR3 is made up of 16 amino acids. As DNA, the CDR3 is TGTGCCAGCAGCCAGACCTCGACAGGGCTTGATGAAAAACTGTTTTTT. Its translation is CASSQTSTGLDEKLFF.

The gene calls are TRBV10-3 and TRBJ1-6; D is uncertain. Germline lookup yields CDR1 ENHRY and CDR2 SYGVKD. V was shortened by 0 bases and J by 7 bases, with 10 bases between the two germline ends. This CDR3 contains 15 residues. In DNA, the CDR3 is TGTGCCATCAGTGAGTCGACGGGCGCGAATTCACCCCTCCACTTT. This encodes CAISESTGANSPLHF.

The chain carries TRBV30 and TRBJ2-7; 10 bases agree with TRBD2. This CDR3 has 14 amino acids. CDR1 and CDR2 (germline): GTSNPN, SVGIG (reference sequence). The V gene end was trimmed by 8 bases and the J gene end by 3 bases; junction bases not matched to a gene: 10. The CDR3 sequence: CALERASGGYEQYF. Here the CDR3 DNA reads TGTGCCCTGGAAAGGGCTAGCGGGGGCTACGAGCAGTACTTC.

V usage is TRBV5-1 and J usage is TRBJ2-1; TRBD2 matches at 9 bases. V lost 2 bases and J lost 0; bases outside the gene matches: 0. Germline V gives CDR1 SGHRS, CDR2 YFSETQ. This CDR3 region has 15 residues. CDR3 sequence reads: CASSLLAGSYNEQFF. DNA for the CDR3: TGCGCCAGCAGCTTACTAGCGGGCTCCTACAATGAGCAGTTCTTC.

This clone was seen only a few times. The chain is built from TRBV19 and TRBJ1-5; D is uncertain. The CDR3 runs to 13 residues. CDR1 and CDR2 (germline): LNHDA, SQIVND (reference sequence). With 5 bases removed from V and 4 bases from J, the gap between germline ends came to 9 bases. The CDR3 DNA follows: TGTGCCAGTAGTGAACACTTAAATCAGCCCCAGCATTTT. Translation gives CASSEHLNQPQHF. Full variable domain (remainder filled in from reference TRBV19 and TRBJ1-5): DGGITQSPKYLFRKEGQNVTLSCEQNLNHDAMYWYRQDPGQGLRLIYYSQIVNDFQKGDIAEGYSVSREKKESFPLTVTSAQKNPTAFYLCASSEHLNQPQHFGDGTRLSIL.

This clone was observed a handful of times. The chain uses TRBV2 and TRBJ2-2; TRBD2 agrees at 14 bases. The length of the CDR3 is 16 residues. J lost 7 bases, V lost 6 bases, and 7 bases had no gene match. In germline, CDR1 is SNHLY, CDR2 FYNNEI. CDR3 amino acids: CASRPGLAGGGGELFF. The CDR3 coding sequence is TGTGCCAGCAGACCAGGACTAGCGGGGGGAGGCGGGGAGCTGTTTTTT.

The table lists this clone with a few counts. This chain links TRBV29-1 with TRBJ2-7, with 9 bases lining up with TRBD2. CDR1 is SQVTM and CDR2 is ANQGSEA in the germline V gene. The J segment lost 7 bases and the V segment lost 3 bases, leaving 4 bases of the junction unmatched. The CDR3 sequence is 12 residues long. CDR3: CSVDRSGGEQYF. As DNA, the CDR3 is TGCAGCGTTGATCGTAGCGGGGGAGAGCAGTACTTC.

The V call is TRBV5-6, the J call TRBJ1-2; D unresolved. The CDR3 consists of 17 residues. Germline CDR1 is SGHDT and CDR2 is YYEEEE. The V end lost 4 bases, the J end lost 6 bases, and 25 bases lay between the germline ends. The CDR3 region is CASSPRGQPFPFDGYTF. CDR3 in DNA: TGTGCCAGCAGCCCGCGCGGGCAACCATTCCCCTTTGATGGCTACACCTTC. Together with reference TRBV5-6 and TRBJ1-2, the CDR3 gives the full variable domain: DAGVTQSPTHLIKTRGQQVTLRCSPKSGHDTVSWYQQALGQGPQFIFQYYEEEERQRGNFPDRFSGHQFPNYSSELNVNALLLGDSALYLCASSPRGQPFPFDGYTFGSGTRLTVV.

The V call is TRBV6-6, the J call TRBJ2-7; D tentatively reads TRBD1 or TRBD2 (5 bases each). V lost 6 bases to trimming and J lost 7 bases, with 19 bases between them. Germline assignment: CDR1 MNHNY and CDR2 SVGAGI (reference sequence). The CDR3 runs to 14 residues. The CDR3 is CASSPTRGRNEQYF. CDR3 DNA: TGTGCCAGCAGCCCCACCCGGGGCAGGAATGAGCAGTACTTC.

This chain uses TRBV29-1 with TRBJ2-7; the D is unclear. The CDR3 totals 13 residues. Germline CDR1 SQVTM, CDR2 ANQGSEA. Trimming cost V 7 bases and J 1 base, with 14 bases left between them. The DNA of the CDR3 is TGCAGCGCCGGGCGCCTAGGTTCCTACGAGCAGTACTTC. Translating gives CSAGRLGSYEQYF.

The V and J genes are TRBV5-4 and TRBJ2-7; 10 bases match TRBD2. This CDR3 has 14 residues. Germline V gives CDR1 SGHNT, CDR2 YYREEE (reference sequence). Trimming removed 4 bases from V and 4 bases from J; junction bases left unmatched: 5. For the CDR3, the DNA is TGTGCCAGCAGCGAAGGGACTAGCGTTTACGAGCAGTACTTC. This translates into CASSEGTSVYEQYF.